The clone carrying this T cell receptor beta chain was picked up many times. Its target is not known. Time point meaning: patch test 1, 2 weeks after DPC sensitization. Stated treatment: therapeutic diphenylcyclopropenone sensitization with weekly scalp DPC. During construction of the library, unique molecular identifiers were attached to individual cDNA molecules for quantitative, reproducible TCR counting. TCRdb analysed the RACE reads with MiXCR anew, one entry per CDR3 protein. The sample contains about 80,000 distinct CDR3 sequences, around 7% of which appear only once. Germline V gene sequence: CDR1 SEHNR, CDR2 FQNEAQ (reference sequence). The CDR3 spans 14 residues. Trimming cost V 5 bases and J 3 bases, with 10 bases left between them. The data were taken from a study of human T cells and chemical hapten exposure. Background on the study: All patients underwent weekly scalp dosing with diphenylcyclopropenone for the full approximately 25-week study. Patch tests applied 0.01% DPC to the upper back and were scored after 6 days.

Study-wide points: The formation of large CDR3 similarity clusters by expanded TCRs significantly exceeded that of controls.

The chain employs TRBV7-9 and TRBJ2-2; D not certain. Sequencing was performed on whole blood, taken in connection with sensitization to the hapten diphenylcyclopropenone (DPC). The TCR sequence derives from a woman aged 25 to 39 with alopecia areata. Some clones in this sample may be carry-over from other donors' samples. DNA of the CDR3: TGTGCCAGCAGCCCATTGTGGGACACCGGGGAGCTGTTTTTT. Its protein product is CASSPLWDTGELFF.